These 5 T cell receptor beta chains were sequenced from one sample in a study of OX40 agonist ivuxolimab in advanced cancers. Clones were read by immunoSEQ multiplex PCR, and TCRdb kept only the in-frame ones, dropping some. The sample has 80,000 to 100,000 clones, roughly 93% seen once; the top ten hold around 0.28%. The specimen was CD4+ or CD8+ T cells sorted from blood, collected in a trial of the OX40 agonist ivuxolimab. The receptors were gathered from an adult with an advanced solid tumor such as melanoma, head and neck, liver or kidney cancer.

The genes are TRBV5-5 and TRBJ1-4, with TRBD1 matching 7 bases. J was trimmed by 7 bases and V by 4 bases; bases with no gene match: 7. Germline CDR1 is SGHKS and CDR2 is YYEKEE (reference sequence). CDR3 length equals 14 residues. The CDR3 DNA reads as TGTGCCAGCAGCATGGGACAGCTCCTTGAAAAACTGTTTTTT. Its translation is CASSMGQLLEKLFF.

The chain joins TRBV2 to TRBJ2-1, with D perhaps being TRBD1 or TRBD2 (5 bases each). The CDR3 runs 12 residues. Trimming left V 1 base short and J 12 bases short, with 10 bases between. Looked up from germline, CDR1 is SNHLY and CDR2 is FYNNEI. The CDR3 coding sequence is TGTGCCAGCAGTGAAGTGGGACCTACGCAGTTCTTC. Translated: CASSEVGPTQFF.

The J gene is TRBJ1-1, the V gene TRBV6-6; D is perhaps TRBD1 (5 bases). Germline V gene lookup returns CDR1 MNHNY and CDR2 SVGAGI (reference sequence). The CDR3 is 13 amino acids. Between the trimmed V and J ends, which lost 2 bases and 10 bases, there was a span of 14 bases. This CDR3 reads CASSYETVSSAFF. CDR3 nucleotides: TGTGCCAGCAGTTACGAGACAGTATCCTCAGCTTTCTTT.

The CDR3 sequence is CASSQEVGRTSGSNEQFF. Written as DNA, the CDR3 is TGTGCCAGCAGCCAAGAAGTAGGAAGAACTAGCGGGAGCAATGAGCAGTTCTTC. V and J are TRBV4-2 and TRBJ2-1; TRBD2 matches 11 bases. V shed 0 bases and J 6 bases; nucleotides not matched to a gene: 10. CDR1 LGHNA and CDR2 YNFKEQ come from the germline V gene. CDR3 size: 18 residues.

This clone was found once. The V gene is TRBV6-1, the J gene TRBJ2-1; 9 bases line up with TRBD2. This CDR3 is 18 amino acids long. Germline-derived CDR1 and CDR2 are MNHNS and SASEGT. Germline trimming cut 0 bases from V and 7 bases from J; bases unmatched to any gene: 13. As DNA, the CDR3 is TGTGCCAGCAGTGAAGCTCGAGGCGGGAGGGCCGTTGTAAATGAGCAGTTCTTC. Amino acid sequence: CASSEARGGRAVVNEQFF.